This TCR beta chain appears in the sequencing data of a study of T cells in Graves' hyperthyroidism and ophthalmopathy (dated by TCRdb to about 2019). With respect to the entire study: Peripheral blood samples were taken at the time of initial diagnosis, prior to any treatment. To identify TCR V-J signatures that set the groups apart, the researchers used a discovery cohort of more than 95 patients, made up of fewer than 50 with Graves' ophthalmopathy and about 60 with stable Graves' hyperthyroidism. Prospective prediction of ophthalmopathy was tested in an independent validation cohort consisting of some 18 hyperthyroidism patients and over 15 patients who later progressed to ophthalmopathy. The 85 to 100 discovery patients were randomly split 7:3 into training and test sets. In more than five Graves' hyperthyroidism patients, the study also compared T-cell repertoires from thyroid tissue with T-cell repertoires from blood. Once sampling was done, hyperthyroidism patients were given methimazole at a starting dose of 30 mg daily, whereas ophthalmopathy patients were given high-dose intravenous methylprednisolone. The paper describes TCR Vbeta CDR3 sequencing of roughly 130 peripheral blood samples, made up of 43 ophthalmopathy patients, over 70 hyperthyroidism patients and 17 progressor patients. Results the study describes overall, beyond this receptor: A 13 V-J signature model separated ophthalmopathy from stable hyperthyroidism, with nearly 90% sensitivity and 81.08% specificity in cross-validation and 80%/75% in testing. Blood samples also contained most of the expanded thyroid clonotypes (frequency above 0.001), which suggests that blood repertoires may reflect thyroid immune responses. During validation, the model predicted progression to ophthalmopathy a median of about 5.9 months ahead of onset, with approximately 71% sensitivity and almost 75% specificity. Sample size was not statistically predetermined, and blinding of investigators to group allocation was not performed.

The TCR beta CDR3 regions were amplified from the RNA transcripts. For the first round of RT-PCR on the TCR CDR3, the HTBI primer set was used together with the Qiagen OneStep RT-PCR kit. Libraries were constructed in a second round of multiplex PCR, after which size selection and purification were performed. Sequencing of the libraries was done on an Illumina HiSeq2000 using paired-end 100 bp reads. The authors processed their data as follows. Raw data were processed with SOAPnuke, discarding reads with adapters, uncalled bases, mean Phred below 15, or no exact constant-primer or identifier match. High-quality paired reads were merged using COPE v1.2.5, and each unique nucleotide sequence was defined as a clonotype. MiTCR v1.1 was used to align clonotypes to the IMGT TRBV, TRBD and TRBJ reference segments. Only V-J combinations with frequency above 0.0001, covering 99% to 99.2% of repertoires, were analysed. The TCS score was defined as F50 (clonal expansion) divided by E x V (chaos), with BLOSUM62-based TCRdist calculated between CDR3 peptides within each V-J. Welch's t-statistics and random forest reduced approximately 520 V-J features to roughly 13, which were used in a naive Bayes classifier (R e1071). In TCRdb, the public reads were trimmed at Q25 with fastp and aligned with MiXCR, with productive beta chains retained. Each CDR3 protein appears once, grouped with its most common genes and DNA. These V and J calls rely on TCRdb rather than the paper's analysis. A total of about 250,000 distinct CDR3 sequences appear in this sample, roughly 22% of them only once. In total, the top ten clones hold 50% to 75% of the sample.

As to this clonotype: Its antigen is not yet known. Base qualities were left out, and no much larger clone turns up one base away.

For CDR1 and CDR2, the germline V gene lists SGHRS and YFSETQ. Including the terminal cysteine and phenylalanine, the CDR3 comprises 14 residues. The CDR3 DNA has 42 bases and is translated from base 1. Ends trimmed: V by 4 bases, J by 5 bases; bases unmatched to a gene: 7. Ophthalmopathy patients had moderately to severely active disease, with a Clinical Activity Score of 3 or more, a NOSPECS grade of 4 or more, and a disease duration of less than 3 months. Patients with uncontrolled infections, other autoimmune diseases, pregnancy or lactation were excluded. Diagnoses relied on clinical symptoms, serum thyroxine and TRAb, thyroid ultrasound and orbital computed tomography. PBMCs were separated from roughly 10 ml of fresh peripheral blood using Ficoll-Paque density gradient centrifugation. Total RNA was extracted using Trizol reagent, and RNA quality was assessed on an Agilent 2100 Bioanalyzer.

Rearrangement joined TRBV5-1 to TRBJ2-5, and 8 bases in between align with TRBD2. The receptor was derived from a man in his thirties or forties with Graves' ophthalmopathy. The sequencing input was blood. In nucleotide form, the sequence is TGCGCCAGCAGCGAACCAGCGGGGGCTGAGACCCAGTACTTC. Translation gives CASSEPAGAETQYF.